One sample yielded the 27 T cell receptor beta chains listed below, sequenced in a study of glioma-infiltrating T cells. Amplification of TCR alpha and beta CDR3 regions from RNA used iRepertoire nested multiplex PCR. TCRdb redid the calling of the multiplex PCR reads with MiXCR, one entry per CDR3 protein. The data hold under 130,000 distinct CDR3 sequences, with roughly 30% observed a single time. Sequenced input: glioma tissue, nonneoplastic brain tissue, or PBMCs (not recorded which). These receptors came from a human donor with low-grade glioma or glioblastoma, undergoing nonglioma brain surgery, or in good health (not recorded which).

There are a few counts of this clonotype. J is TRBJ1-2 and V is TRBV28, with 12 bases lining up with TRBD1. CDR3 length equals 16 residues. Germline-derived CDR1 and CDR2 are MDHEN and SYDVKM. Losses at the gene ends were 5 bases for V and 4 bases for J; bases not matched to a gene: 8. The CDR3 reads CASSPGTGGAGYGYTF. In DNA form, the CDR3 reads TGTGCCAGCAGTCCCGGGACAGGGGGCGCCGGCTATGGCTACACCTTC.

As regards this clonotype: A read error may be the cause here, since a much bigger clone is one base away. The rearrangement joins TRBV6-9 to TRBJ1-1, with 9 bases fitting TRBD1. The CDR3 is 17 amino acids. CDR1 is MNHGY, CDR2 SVAAGI, per germline. The V gene end was trimmed by 4 bases and the J gene end by 0 bases; junction bases not matched to a gene: 9. This CDR3 is CASSCSGQGSVNTEAFF. The CDR3 region has the DNA TGTGCCAGCAGTTGCTCTGGACAGGGGAGTGTGAACACTGAAGCTTTCTTT.

The V and J genes are TRBV5-4 and TRBJ2-5, with D perhaps matching TRBD2 (5 bases). Per germline, CDR1 SGHNT and CDR2 YYREEE (reference sequence). The length of the CDR3 is 15 residues. Trimming removed 3 bases from V and 2 bases from J, with 14 bases in between. CDR3 in amino acids: CASSSAPGNQETQYF. CDR3 nucleotides: TGTGCCAGCAGCTCCGCCCCGGGGAATCAAGAGACCCAGTACTTC. Combining the CDR3 with reference TRBV5-4 and TRBJ2-5 gives the whole variable domain ETGVTQSPTHLIKTRGQQVTLRCSSQSGHNTVSWYQQALGQGPQFIFQYYREEENGRGNFPPRFSGLQFPNYSSELNVNALELDDSALYLCASSSAPGNQETQYFGPGTRLLVL.

This clonotype was detected many times. This chain uses TRBV27 with TRBJ1-5; 9 positions match TRBD1. V shed 4 bases and J 0 bases; nucleotides not matched to a gene: 7. The germline CDR1 and CDR2 sequences are MNHEY and SMNVEV (reference sequence). The CDR3 has 17 residues. The CDR3 region has the DNA TGTGCCAGCAGTTCGGGACAGGGTACCTATAGCAATCAGCCCCAGCATTTT. It specifies CASSSGQGTYSNQPQHF.

The rearrangement links TRBV10-3 to TRBJ2-5; D is unresolved. Germline CDR1 and CDR2: ENHRY and SYGVKD. The CDR3 is 20 amino acids. V dropped 3 bases and J dropped 1 base, with 27 bases sitting between them. CDR3 in amino acids: CAISDTWGEESSTIQETQYF. The DNA for the CDR3 is TGTGCCATCAGTGATACGTGGGGTGAGGAAAGCTCGACCATCCAAGAGACCCAGTACTTC.

In this sample, this clonotype turned up many times. The chain carries TRBV6-1 and TRBJ2-1; 9 bases match TRBD1. Losses at the gene ends were 8 bases for V and 6 bases for J; bases not matched to a gene: 8. The CDR3 is 14 amino acids. CDR1 is MNHNS, CDR2 SASEGT, per germline. The CDR3 DNA sequence: TGTGCCAGCGGAGACAGGGGGATAAGCAATGAGCAGTTCTTC. It specifies CASGDRGISNEQFF.

This clonotype was found many times. This chain uses TRBV6-6 with TRBJ1-1; D gene uncertain. V was cut by 2 bases and J by 1 base, with 5 bases left in between. From germline, CDR1 is MNHNY and CDR2 SVGAGI (reference sequence). The CDR3 covers 13 residues. The CDR3, as DNA: TGTGCCAGCAGTTACCCCGGGAACACTGAAGCTTTCTTT. Residues: CASSYPGNTEAFF.

This clonotype was detected many times. This may come from a read error, since a much larger clone is one base off. The chain joins TRBV6-2 or TRBV6-3 to TRBJ1-1, with TRBD1 as a possible D gene (5 bases). Germline values: CDR1 MNHEY, CDR2 SVGEGT. V dropped 2 bases and J dropped 4 bases, with 14 bases sitting between them. The CDR3 contains 15 residues. This chain's CDR3 is CASSYGGRGFTEAFF. CDR3 DNA: TGTGCCAGCAGTTACGGGGGACGGGGTTTCACTGAAGCTTTCTTT.

CDR3 DNA: TGCAGCGCCCTATTAATCTCCGAAGGGGGTTGCTACACCTTC. Translating it yields CSALLISEGGCYTF. The chain couples TRBV20-1 to TRBJ1-2; D may be TRBD1 (6 bases). CDR1 and CDR2 from the germline V gene are DFQATT and SNEGSKA (reference sequence). The CDR3 length is 14 residues.

This clonotype has a count of ten or more. The rearrangement links TRBV2 to TRBJ2-3; D possibly corresponds to TRBD2 (5 bases). The germline V gene has CDR1 SNHLY and CDR2 FYNNEI. The CDR3 is 11 residues long. V was cut by 4 bases and J by 11 bases, with 10 bases left in between. CDR3 residues: CASSVGSRQYF. The CDR3 DNA is TGTGCCAGCAGTGTAGGGAGTAGGCAGTATTTT.

This clonotype occurred many times. The gene calls are TRBV6-1 and TRBJ2-7; 8 bases are a match to TRBD1. The CDR3 extends over 15 amino acids. The ends lost 6 bases at V and 0 bases at J; junction bases unmatched: 7. The germline V gene encodes CDR1 MNHNS and CDR2 SASEGT. The CDR3 region has the DNA TGTGCCAGCAGGGGACAGGTACGGGGCTCCTACGAGCAGTACTTC. It translates to CASRGQVRGSYEQYF.

This clonotype was counted many times. This sequence joins TRBV14 and TRBJ2-1; maybe TRBD2 (6 bases). The CDR3 is 16 amino acids. The V end lost 4 bases, the J end lost 0 bases, and 13 bases lay between the germline ends. Germline V gene data show CDR1 as SGHDN and CDR2 as FVKESK. CDR3 in DNA: TGTGCCAGCAGCCCCCCTAGCGCGAGCTCCTACAATGAGCAGTTCTTC. Translation: CASSPPSASSYNEQFF.

This clonotype appeared many times. V is TRBV7-6 and J is TRBJ1-1, with a tentative D call TRBD1 (5 bases). Trimming shortened V by 1 base and J by 5 bases, and 8 bases separated the two germline ends. CDR3 size: 13 residues. CDR1 and CDR2 from the germline V gene are SGHVS and FNYEAQ. This CDR3 reads CASSLEGRTEAFF. The CDR3 region has the DNA TGTGCCAGCAGCTTAGAGGGGCGGACTGAAGCTTTCTTT.

The sample holds a few counts of this clonotype. This may stem from a read error, because a much larger clone lies one nucleotide away. The conserved phenylalanine or tryptophan is not found at the CDR3 terminus, so this likely reflects a read error. V is TRBV7-9 and J is TRBJ1-1; D remains unclear. The V gene's germline CDR1 is SEHNR and CDR2 FQNEAQ (reference sequence). The CDR3 totals 12 residues. V was shortened by 2 bases and J by 3 bases, with 4 bases between the two germline ends. CDR3 nucleotide sequence: TGTGCCAGCAGCTTAATGGACACTGAAGCTTTCCTT. Translated: CASSLMDTEAFL.

This clonotype showed up many times. The chain combines TRBV4-3 with TRBJ2-7, with D possibly TRBD1 on 6 matching bases. Germline CDR1 is LGHNA and CDR2 is YSLEER. This CDR3 has 17 amino acids. With 0 bases removed from V and 2 bases from J, the gap between germline ends came to 17 bases. CDR3 region: CASSQEARTGLAYEQYF. CDR3 nucleotides: TGCGCCAGCAGCCAAGAGGCCCGAACAGGGCTGGCCTACGAGCAGTACTTC.

This clonotype showed up many times. V is TRBV20-1 and J is TRBJ2-7; D is unclear. CDR1 DFQATT and CDR2 SNEGSKA come from the germline V gene (reference sequence). The V end lost 4 bases, the J end lost 2 bases, and 12 bases lay between the germline ends. The CDR3 length is 13 residues. The CDR3 sequence is CSATRTGPYEQYF. The CDR3 DNA reads as TGCAGTGCTACACGGACGGGCCCCTACGAGCAGTACTTC.

The chain links TRBV24-1 to TRBJ2-7; D may be TRBD1 (5 bases). The CDR3 totals 15 residues. V was clipped by 4 bases and J by 3 bases, with 15 bases between them. CDR1 and CDR2 (germline): KGHDR, SFDVKD. The CDR3 protein is CATSDRQCRFYEQYF. CDR3 DNA: TGTGCCACCAGTGACCGACAGTGTCGGTTCTACGAGCAGTACTTC.

This clonotype came up many times. The J gene is TRBJ1-5, the V gene TRBV20-1; D ambiguous. The CDR3 contains 15 residues. Germline V gene sequence: CDR1 DFQATT, CDR2 SNEGSKA (reference sequence). V lost 5 bases and J lost 0, with 14 bases in between. DNA for the CDR3: TGCAGTGCTGCCAACAGCAGGAATAGCAATCAGCCCCAGCATTTT. Protein: CSAANSRNSNQPQHF.

This clonotype was seen many times. The chain recombines TRBV4-2 with TRBJ2-1; D not certain. Per the germline V gene, CDR1 is LGHNA and CDR2 is YNFKEQ. Trimming left V 2 bases short and J 2 bases short, with 7 bases between. The CDR3 runs to 14 residues. This CDR3 is CASSQSPPYNEQFF. The CDR3, as DNA: TGTGCCAGCAGCCAAAGCCCGCCCTACAATGAGCAGTTCTTC.

Concerning this clonotype: This may be a read error, as it is one base from a much larger clone. The rearrangement uses TRBV24-1 and TRBJ2-5; possibly TRBD1 for D (6 bases). V was pared by 0 bases and J by 4 bases, with 11 bases between. Per germline, CDR1 KGHDR and CDR2 SFDVKD. The length of the CDR3 is 15 residues. In DNA form, the CDR3 reads TGTGCCACCAGTGATTTGGGGGACACCGGAGAGACCCAGTACTTC. Its protein product is CATSDLGDTGETQYF.

The J gene is TRBJ2-1, the V gene TRBV3-1, with 8 bases lining up with TRBD2. The ends lost 0 bases at V and 3 bases at J; junction bases unmatched: 4. Germline V gene sequence: CDR1 LGHDT, CDR2 YNNKEL (reference sequence). The CDR3 length is 16 residues. The CDR3 sequence: CASSQDTGTSYNEQFF. The CDR3 coding sequence is TGTGCCAGCAGCCAAGATACCGGGACTAGCTACAATGAGCAGTTCTTC.

Of note for this clonotype: A read error may produce the germline difference seen at one junction end. The chain is built from TRBV20-1 and TRBJ2-7; D is possibly TRBD1 or TRBD2 (5 bases each). This CDR3 is 15 amino acids long. CDR1 and CDR2 (germline): DFQATT, SNEGSKA (reference sequence). This chain's CDR3 is CSSRAPAGRAGEQYF. Here the CDR3 DNA reads TGCAGTTCTAGGGCGCCGGCGGGCAGGGCCGGGGAGCAGTACTTC.

Comment on this clonotype: This clone may be a read error of a much larger clone one base away. The V call is TRBV7-2, the J call TRBJ2-5; D is unclear. Trimming stripped 4 bases from V and 4 bases from J, with 10 bases between. The CDR3 totals 13 residues. CDR1 and CDR2 from the germline V gene are SGHTA and FQGNSA. CDR3 in amino acids: CASSSTKGETQYF. The CDR3 nucleotides are TGTGCCAGCAGCTCAACAAAGGGAGAGACCCAGTACTTC.

The chain couples TRBV18 to TRBJ1-3; D remains unclear. The CDR3 has 14 residues. V lost 3 bases, J lost 7 bases, and 13 bases lay in between. The germline CDR1 and CDR2 sequences are KGHSH and LQKENI. The chain's CDR3 is CASSPEVNWNTIYF. CDR3 nucleotides: TGTGCCAGCTCACCTGAGGTAAATTGGAACACCATATATTTT.

This chain uses TRBV6-2 or TRBV6-3 with TRBJ2-1; 8 positions match TRBD1. This CDR3 has 15 amino acids. Germline V lookup: CDR1 MNHEY, CDR2 SVGEGT. The V and J ends lost 6 bases and 8 bases, in that order; junction bases with no gene match: 12. The CDR3 reads CASRPRTGSSYEQFF. In DNA form, the CDR3 reads TGTGCCAGCAGGCCCCGGACAGGGAGCTCCTATGAGCAGTTCTTC.

For this clonotype: Being one base from a much bigger clone, this may be a read error. V gene TRBV27 combines with J gene TRBJ2-5; D might be TRBD1 or TRBD2, each matching 6 bases. V was trimmed by 6 bases and J by 2 bases, leaving 13 bases between them. Looked up from germline, CDR1 is MNHEY and CDR2 is SMNVEV (reference sequence). The CDR3 sequence is 14 residues long. This chain's CDR3 is CASRQEGGQETQYF. The CDR3 bases are TGTGCCAGCAGGCAGGAGGGGGGACAAGAGACCCAGTACTTC.

The genes are TRBV19 and TRBJ1-3; tentatively, D is TRBD1 (6 bases). CDR1 and CDR2 from the germline V gene are LNHDA and SQIVND (reference sequence). The CDR3 is made up of 16 amino acids. The germline V and J ends were trimmed by 4 bases and 2 bases, with 15 bases remaining between them. The CDR3 protein is CASSRAGTRAGNTIYF. CDR3 nucleotides: TGTGCCAGTAGTAGAGCCGGGACAAGAGCTGGAAACACCATATATTTT.